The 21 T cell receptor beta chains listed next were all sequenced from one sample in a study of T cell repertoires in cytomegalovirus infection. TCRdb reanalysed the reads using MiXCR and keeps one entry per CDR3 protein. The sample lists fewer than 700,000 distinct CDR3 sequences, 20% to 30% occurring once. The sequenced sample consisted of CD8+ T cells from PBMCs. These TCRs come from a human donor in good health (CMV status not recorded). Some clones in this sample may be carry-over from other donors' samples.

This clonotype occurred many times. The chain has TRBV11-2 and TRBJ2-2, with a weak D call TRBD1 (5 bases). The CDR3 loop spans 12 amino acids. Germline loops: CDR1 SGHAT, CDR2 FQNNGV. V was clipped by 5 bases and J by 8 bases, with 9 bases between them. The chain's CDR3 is CASSPAGGELFF. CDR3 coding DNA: TGTGCCAGCAGCCCCGCAGGGGGGGAGCTGTTTTTT. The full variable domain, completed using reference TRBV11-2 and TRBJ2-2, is EAGVAQSPRYKIIEKRQSVAFWCNPISGHATLYWYQQILGQGPKLLIQFQNNGVVDDSQLPKDRFSAERLKGVDSTLKIQPAKLEDSAVYLCASSPAGGELFFGEGSRLTVL.

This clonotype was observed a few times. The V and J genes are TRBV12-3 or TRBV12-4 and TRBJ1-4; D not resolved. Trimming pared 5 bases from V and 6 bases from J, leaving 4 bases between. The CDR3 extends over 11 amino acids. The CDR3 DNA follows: TGTGCCAGCAGTGTAGATGAAAAACTGTTTTTT. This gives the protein CASSVDEKLFF.

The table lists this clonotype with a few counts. The CDR3 nucleotides are TGCAGTGCTAGAGACAAGTATCAGCCCCAGCATTTT. Its translation: CSARDKYQPQHF. The chain links TRBV20-1 to TRBJ1-5; D remains ambiguous. From germline, CDR1 is DFQATT and CDR2 SNEGSKA (reference sequence). This CDR3 has 12 amino acids. V was cut by 0 bases and J by 5 bases, with 5 bases left in between.

CDR3 sequence (DNA): TGTGCTAGCCCCCCGGGCGATACGCAGTATTTT. This encodes CASPPGDTQYF. This chain connects TRBV7-7 to TRBJ2-3; D ambiguous. Germline loops: CDR1 SSHAT, CDR2 FNYEAQ (reference sequence). This CDR3 is built from 11 residues.

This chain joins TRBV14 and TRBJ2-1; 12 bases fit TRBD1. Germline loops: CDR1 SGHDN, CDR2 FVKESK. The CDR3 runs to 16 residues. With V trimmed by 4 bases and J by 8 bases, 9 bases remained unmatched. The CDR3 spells CASSLSGTGGGDEQFF. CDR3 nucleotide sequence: TGTGCCAGCAGCCTATCCGGGACAGGGGGCGGCGATGAGCAGTTCTTC.

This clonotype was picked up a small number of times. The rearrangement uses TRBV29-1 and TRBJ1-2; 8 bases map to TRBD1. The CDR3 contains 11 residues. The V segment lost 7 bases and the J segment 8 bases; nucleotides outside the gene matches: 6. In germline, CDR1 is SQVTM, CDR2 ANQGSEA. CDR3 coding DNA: TGCAGCGCTCAGGACAGGGCAGGCTACACCTTC. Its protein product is CSAQDRAGYTF.

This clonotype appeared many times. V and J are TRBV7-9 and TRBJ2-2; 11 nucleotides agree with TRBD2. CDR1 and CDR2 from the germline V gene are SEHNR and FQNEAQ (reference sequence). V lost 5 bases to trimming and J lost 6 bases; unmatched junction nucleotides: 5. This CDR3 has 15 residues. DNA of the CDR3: TGTGCCAGCAGCCCGACGGGACTAGCGGCCGGGGAGCTGTTTTTT. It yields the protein CASSPTGLAAGELFF.

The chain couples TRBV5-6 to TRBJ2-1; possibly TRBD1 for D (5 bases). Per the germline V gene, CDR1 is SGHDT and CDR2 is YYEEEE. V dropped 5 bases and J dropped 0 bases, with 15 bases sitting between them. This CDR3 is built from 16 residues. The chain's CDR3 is CASSYLRGSSYNEQFF. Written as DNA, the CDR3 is TGTGCCAGCAGTTACCTAAGGGGCAGCTCCTACAATGAGCAGTTCTTC.

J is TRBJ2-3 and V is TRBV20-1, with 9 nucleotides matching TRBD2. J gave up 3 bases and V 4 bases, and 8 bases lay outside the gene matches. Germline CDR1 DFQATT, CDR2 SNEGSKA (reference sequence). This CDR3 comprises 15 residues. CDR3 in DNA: TGCAGTGCTACCGAGGGGCTAGCGGGGACAGATACGCAGTATTTT. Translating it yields CSATEGLAGTDTQYF.

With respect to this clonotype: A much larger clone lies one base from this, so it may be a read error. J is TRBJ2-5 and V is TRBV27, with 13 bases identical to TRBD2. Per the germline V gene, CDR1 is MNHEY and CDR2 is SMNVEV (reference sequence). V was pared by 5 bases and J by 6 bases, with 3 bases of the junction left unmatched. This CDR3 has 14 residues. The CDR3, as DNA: TGTGCCAGCAGTCCACTAGCGGGGGGGAAGACCCAGTACTTC. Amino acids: CASSPLAGGKTQYF.

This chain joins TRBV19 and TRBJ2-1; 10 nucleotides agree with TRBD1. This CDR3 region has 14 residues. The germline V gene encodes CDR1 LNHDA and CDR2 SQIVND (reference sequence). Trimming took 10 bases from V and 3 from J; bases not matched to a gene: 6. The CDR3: CATMGQGYYNEQFF. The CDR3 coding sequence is TGTGCCACCATGGGACAGGGGTACTACAATGAGCAGTTCTTC.

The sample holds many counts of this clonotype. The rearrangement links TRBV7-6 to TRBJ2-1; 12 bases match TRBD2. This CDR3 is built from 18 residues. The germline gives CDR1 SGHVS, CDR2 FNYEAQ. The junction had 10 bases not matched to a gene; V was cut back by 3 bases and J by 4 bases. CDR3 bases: TGTGCCAGCAGCTTTACCCCCCTTACTAGCGGGGGGTACAATGAGCAGTTCTTC. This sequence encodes CASSFTPLTSGGYNEQFF. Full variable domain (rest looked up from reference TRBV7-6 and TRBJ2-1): GAGVSQSPRYKVTKRGQDVALRCDPISGHVSLYWYRQALGQGPEFLTYFNYEAQQDKSGLPNDRFSAERPEGSISTLTIQRTEQRDSAMYRCASSFTPLTSGGYNEQFFGPGTRLTVL.

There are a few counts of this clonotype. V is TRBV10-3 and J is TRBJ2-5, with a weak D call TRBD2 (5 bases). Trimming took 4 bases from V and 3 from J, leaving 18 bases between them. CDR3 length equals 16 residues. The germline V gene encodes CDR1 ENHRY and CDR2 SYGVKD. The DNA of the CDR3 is TGTGCCATCAGTGGGTTGACTACAATGGAAAAAGAGACCCAGTACTTC. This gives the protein CAISGLTTMEKETQYF.

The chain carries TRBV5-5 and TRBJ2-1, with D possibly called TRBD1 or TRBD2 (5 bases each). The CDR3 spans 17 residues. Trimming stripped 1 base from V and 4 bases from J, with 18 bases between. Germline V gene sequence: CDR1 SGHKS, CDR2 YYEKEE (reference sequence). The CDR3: CASSLFAGTRPYNEQFF. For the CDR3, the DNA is TGTGCCAGCAGCTTGTTCGCAGGGACGCGACCTTACAATGAGCAGTTCTTC. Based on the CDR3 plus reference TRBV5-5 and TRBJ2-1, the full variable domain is DAGVTQSPTHLIKTRGQQVTLRCSPISGHKSVSWYQQVLGQGPQFIFQYYEKEERGRGNFPDRFSARQFPNYSSELNVNALLLGDSALYLCASSLFAGTRPYNEQFFGPGTRLTVL.

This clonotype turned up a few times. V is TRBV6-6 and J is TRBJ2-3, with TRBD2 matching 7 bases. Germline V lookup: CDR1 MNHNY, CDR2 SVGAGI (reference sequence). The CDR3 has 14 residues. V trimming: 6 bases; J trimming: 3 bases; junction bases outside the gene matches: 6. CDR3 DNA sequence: TGTGCCAGCAGCCAGACTAGCTCTACAGATACGCAGTATTTT. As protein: CASSQTSSTDTQYF.

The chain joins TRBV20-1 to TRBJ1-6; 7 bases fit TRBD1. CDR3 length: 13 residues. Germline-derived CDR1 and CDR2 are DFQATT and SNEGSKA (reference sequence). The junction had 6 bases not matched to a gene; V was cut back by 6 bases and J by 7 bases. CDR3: CSARTGGNSPLHF. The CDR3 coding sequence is TGCAGTGCCAGGACAGGCGGAAATTCACCCCTCCACTTT.

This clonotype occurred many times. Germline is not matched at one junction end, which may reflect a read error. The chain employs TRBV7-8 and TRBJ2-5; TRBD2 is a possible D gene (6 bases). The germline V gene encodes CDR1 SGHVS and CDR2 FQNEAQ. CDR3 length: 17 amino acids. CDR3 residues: CASSLPRAGTPREAQYF. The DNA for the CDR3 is TGTGCCAGCAGCTTACCCCGAGCGGGCACCCCAAGAGAGGCCCAGTACTTC.

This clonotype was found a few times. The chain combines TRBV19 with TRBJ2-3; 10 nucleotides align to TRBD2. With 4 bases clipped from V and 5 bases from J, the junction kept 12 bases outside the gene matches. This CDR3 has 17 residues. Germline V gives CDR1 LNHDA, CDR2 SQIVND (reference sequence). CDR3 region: CASSTVVQRGGGDTQYF. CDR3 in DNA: TGTGCCAGTAGTACAGTCGTCCAGCGGGGGGGCGGAGATACGCAGTATTTT. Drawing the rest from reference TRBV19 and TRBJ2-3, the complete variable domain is DGGITQSPKYLFRKEGQNVTLSCEQNLNHDAMYWYRQDPGQGLRLIYYSQIVNDFQKGDIAEGYSVSREKKESFPLTVTSAQKNPTAFYLCASSTVVQRGGGDTQYFGPGTRLTVL.

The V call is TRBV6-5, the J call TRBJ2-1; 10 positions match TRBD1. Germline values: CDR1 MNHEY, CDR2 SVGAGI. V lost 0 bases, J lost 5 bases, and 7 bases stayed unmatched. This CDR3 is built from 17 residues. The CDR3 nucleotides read TGTGCCAGCAGTTACTCGACTTTGGGACAGGGGAACAATGAGCAGTTCTTC. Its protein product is CASSYSTLGQGNNEQFF.

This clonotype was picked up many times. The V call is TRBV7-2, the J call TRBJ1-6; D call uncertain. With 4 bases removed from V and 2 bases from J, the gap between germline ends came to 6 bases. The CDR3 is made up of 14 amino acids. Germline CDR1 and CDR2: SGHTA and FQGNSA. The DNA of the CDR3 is TGTGCCAGCAGCTCTCCCCCCTATAATTCACCCCTCCACTTT. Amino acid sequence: CASSSPPYNSPLHF.

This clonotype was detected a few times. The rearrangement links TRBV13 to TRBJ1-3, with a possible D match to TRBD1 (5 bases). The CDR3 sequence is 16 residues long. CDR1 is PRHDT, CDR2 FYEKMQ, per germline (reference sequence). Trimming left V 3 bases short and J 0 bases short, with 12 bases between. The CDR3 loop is CASSFLTGLSGNTIYF. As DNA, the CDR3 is TGTGCCAGCAGCTTTTTAACAGGTCTCTCTGGAAACACCATATATTTT.